This TCR beta chain emerged from a study of T cells after yellow fever vaccination. One entry per CDR3 protein results from TCRdb running MiXCR on the 5' RACE reads. The data show approximately 550,000 distinct CDR3 sequences, about 13% seen once. Notes on the study in general: A weaker but faster secondary response was observed, peaking on day 5 versus 15. In post-booster samples, most primary-vaccination clones reappeared (just under 98% CD4, 70% to 90% CD8).

V lost 0 bases and J lost 0, with 12 bases in between. Germline values: CDR1 SNHLY, CDR2 FYNNEI. CDR3 length equals 17 residues. This clonotype has just a few counts. The antigen remains unidentified. The specimen was PBMCs, collected on the day of the yellow fever booster vaccination. The chain couples TRBV2 to TRBJ2-1; D gene uncertain. The receptor comes from a man aged 25 to 40 who received the YFV17D yellow fever vaccine. The CDR3 loop reads CASSEAQRGSSYNEQFF. DNA of the CDR3: TGTGCCAGCAGTGAAGCGCAGCGCGGCAGCTCCTACAATGAGCAGTTCTTC.